A single sample is the source of the 12 T cell receptor beta chains below, sequenced in a study of siplizumab effects on memory and regulatory T cells. Measured with immunoSEQ multiplex PCR; TCRdb has only the in-frame clones, and not every one. This table has about 100,000 clones, 91% appearing once. Source material: CD4+ T cells sorted from blood. The receptors stem from a human donor in good health.

A single count supports this clone. This chain connects TRBV5-1 to TRBJ2-7, with TRBD2 as a possible D gene (6 bases). With 2 bases removed from V and 6 bases from J, the gap between germline ends came to 18 bases. Germline V gives CDR1 SGHRS, CDR2 YFSETQ. This CDR3 is built from 15 residues. The chain's CDR3 is CASSLVGGHSAEQYF. As DNA, the CDR3 is TGCGCCAGCAGCTTAGTGGGAGGACATTCGGCCGAGCAGTACTTC.

The rearrangement joins TRBV12-1 to TRBJ1-5. TRBV12-1 is noted as a pseudogene. The CDR3 sequence is 14 residues long. As DNA, the CDR3 is TGTGCCAGCAGCTTTGCGCTCAAGGGACAGCCCCAGCATTTT. This translates into CASSFALKGQPQHF.

V gene TRBV7-6 combines with J gene TRBJ1-1, with 10 bases lining up with TRBD1. Germline loops: CDR1 SGHVS, CDR2 FNYEAQ. The junction had 5 bases not matched to a gene; V was cut back by 8 bases and J by 5 bases. The CDR3 has 13 amino acids. The CDR3 protein is CASGTGVETEAFF. CDR3 DNA sequence: TGTGCCAGCGGGACAGGGGTAGAAACTGAAGCTTTCTTT.

This clone was picked up one time. The chain joins TRBV2 to TRBJ2-7, with 7 positions matching TRBD1. The germline V gene has CDR1 SNHLY and CDR2 FYNNEI. J was trimmed by 3 bases and V by 6 bases; bases with no gene match: 11. The CDR3 totals 15 residues. CDR3 sequence: CASRPTRTGRYEQYF. CDR3 DNA: TGTGCCAGCAGGCCTACCCGGACAGGTCGCTACGAGCAGTACTTC.

There are a few counts of this clone. The genes are TRBV28 and TRBJ1-5; D might be TRBD1 (5 bases). Trimming removed 11 bases from V and 7 bases from J, with 18 bases in between. This CDR3 spans 13 amino acids. CDR1 is MDHEN, CDR2 SYDVKM, per germline. The CDR3 bases are TGTGCCTGCCTCGCGGGGGTGAACCAGCCCCAGCATTTT. As protein: CACLAGVNQPQHF.

About this clone: This sample includes further DNA sequences coding for the same CDR3. The genes are TRBV19 and TRBJ1-1; D gene uncertain. CDR1 and CDR2 from the germline V gene are LNHDA and SQIVND (reference sequence). This CDR3 is built from 15 residues. Trimming removed 4 bases at V and 0 bases at J, with 12 bases between. The CDR3 DNA reads TGTGCCAGTAGTACCCGAGGGTTCATGAACACTGAAGCTTTCTTT. Its translation is CASSTRGFMNTEAFF.

There are a few counts of this clone. The CDR3: CASSLYFLGSGTDTQYF. CDR3 DNA sequence: TGTGCCAGCAGCTTGTATTTTTTGGGGTCTGGCACAGATACGCAGTATTTT. The chain links TRBV5-6 to TRBJ2-3, with D uncertain. V lost 1 base to trimming and J lost 1 base, with 16 bases between them. Per the germline V gene, CDR1 is SGHDT and CDR2 is YYEEEE. This CDR3 comprises 17 residues.

The chain links TRBV5-1 to TRBJ2-1; 10 nucleotides line up with TRBD1. In germline, CDR1 is SGHRS, CDR2 YFSETQ. The CDR3 is made up of 13 amino acids. Germline trimming cut 4 bases from V and 10 bases from J; bases unmatched to any gene: 5. CDR3 bases: TGCGCCAGCAGCCGCGGACAGGGGGGCGAGCAGTTCTTC. Translating it yields CASSRGQGGEQFF.

The V and J genes are TRBV6-6 and TRBJ1-2; 8 nucleotides match TRBD1. The length of the CDR3 is 15 residues. Germline assignment: CDR1 MNHNY and CDR2 SVGAGI (reference sequence). J lost 7 bases, V lost 5 bases, and 12 bases had no gene match. The CDR3 is CASSPTDRGLGGYTF. The CDR3 DNA sequence: TGTGCCAGCAGTCCTACCGACAGGGGCCTCGGTGGCTACACCTTC.

The chain carries TRBV11-3 and TRBJ2-5; possible D gene TRBD2, 5 bases. V lost 1 base and J 4 bases, leaving 13 bases between the germline ends. This CDR3 is built from 15 residues. Germline lookup yields CDR1 SGHNT and CDR2 YENEEA. CDR3 nucleotide sequence: TGTGCCAGCAGCTTAGGTCATGGGGAGCGAGAGACCCAGTACTTC. Protein: CASSLGHGERETQYF. The full variable domain, rest sourced from reference TRBV11-3 and TRBJ2-5, is EAGVVQSPRYKIIEKKQPVAFWCNPISGHNTLYWYLQNLGQGPELLIRYENEEAVDDSQLPKDRFSAERLKGVDSTLKIQPAELGDSAVYLCASSLGHGERETQYFGPGTRLLVL.

The chain couples TRBV7-9 to TRBJ2-7; a possible D gene is TRBD1 (5 bases). The CDR3 has 12 amino acids. CDR1 and CDR2 from the germline V gene are SEHNR and FQNEAQ (reference sequence). With 11 bases removed from V and 0 bases from J, the gap between germline ends came to 11 bases. CDR3 region: CAAQGISYEQYF. For the CDR3, the DNA is TGTGCCGCTCAGGGAATCTCCTACGAGCAGTACTTC.

This chain links TRBV28 with TRBJ1-1, with D perhaps TRBD1 (5 bases). The CDR3 spans 14 residues. Trimming took off 5 bases at V and 1 base at J, with 11 bases between the two ends. Germline-derived CDR1 and CDR2 are MDHEN and SYDVKM. CDR3 in amino acids: CASSRGGANTEAFF. CDR3 bases: TGTGCCAGCAGTAGGGGAGGGGCGAACACTGAAGCTTTCTTT.